This T cell receptor beta chain was identified in a study of CD8 T cells in Susac syndrome. Study-level results: The study acknowledged a relatively small number of individuals in its TCR sequencing and HLA analysis.

This CDR3 region has 13 residues. V gave up 1 base and J gave up 4 bases, with 7 bases separating them. Of note for this clonotype: Its antigen remains unidentified.

An amount of RNA that ranged from 0.5 to 1 ug was reverse transcribed with random hexamers. immunoSEQ multiplex PCR amplified TCR beta CDR3 across 54 Vbeta, 13 Jbeta. Via MiXCR, TCRdb re-called the immunoSEQ multiplex PCR reads, giving one row per CDR3 protein. The top ten hold more than 0.065% of the sample, which has more than 120,000 distinct CDR3 sequences, approximately 94% seen once. TCR beta from blood CD8+ and CD4+ T cells was sequenced. Age- and sex-matched healthy donors served as the control group. The sequence came from a human donor in good health. The sample consisted of CD4+ T cells from PBMCs. J is TRBJ1-2 and V is TRBV12-3 or TRBV12-4; the D is unclear. The CDR3 bases are TGTGCCAGCAGTTTAGTCACGGTCTATGGCTACACCTTC. This encodes CASSLVTVYGYTF.